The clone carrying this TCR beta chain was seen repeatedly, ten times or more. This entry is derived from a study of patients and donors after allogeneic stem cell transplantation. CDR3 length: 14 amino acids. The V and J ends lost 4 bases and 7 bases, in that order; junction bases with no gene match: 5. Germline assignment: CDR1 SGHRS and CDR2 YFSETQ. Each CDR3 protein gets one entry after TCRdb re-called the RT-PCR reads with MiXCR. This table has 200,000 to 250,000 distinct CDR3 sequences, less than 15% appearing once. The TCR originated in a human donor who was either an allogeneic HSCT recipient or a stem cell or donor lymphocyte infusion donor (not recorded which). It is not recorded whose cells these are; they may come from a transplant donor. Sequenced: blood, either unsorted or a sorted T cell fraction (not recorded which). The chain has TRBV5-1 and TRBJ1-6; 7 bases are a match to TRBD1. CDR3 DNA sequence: TGCGCCAGCAGCGGGGGACAGAAAAATTCACCCCTCCACTTT. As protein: CASSGGQKNSPLHF.